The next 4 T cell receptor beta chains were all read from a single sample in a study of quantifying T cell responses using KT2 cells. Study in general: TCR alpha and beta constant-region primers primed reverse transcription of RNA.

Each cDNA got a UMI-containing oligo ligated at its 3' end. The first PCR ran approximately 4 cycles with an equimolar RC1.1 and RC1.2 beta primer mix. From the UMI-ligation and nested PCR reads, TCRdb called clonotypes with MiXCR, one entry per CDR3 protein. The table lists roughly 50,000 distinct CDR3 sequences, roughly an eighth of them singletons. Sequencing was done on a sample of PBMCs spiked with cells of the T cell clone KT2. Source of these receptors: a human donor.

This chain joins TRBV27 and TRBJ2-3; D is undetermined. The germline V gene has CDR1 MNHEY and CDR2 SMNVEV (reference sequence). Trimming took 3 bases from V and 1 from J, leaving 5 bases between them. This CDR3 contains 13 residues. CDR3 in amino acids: CASSLLGTDTQYF. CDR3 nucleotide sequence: TGTGCCAGCAGTTTGTTAGGCACAGATACGCAGTATTTT.

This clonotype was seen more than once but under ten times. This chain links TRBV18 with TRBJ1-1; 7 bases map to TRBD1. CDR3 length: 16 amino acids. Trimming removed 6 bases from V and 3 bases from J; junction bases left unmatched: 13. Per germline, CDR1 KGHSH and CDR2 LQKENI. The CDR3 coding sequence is TGTGCCAGCTCTCTAATCCCCACCAGGGGGGACACTGAAGCTTTCTTT. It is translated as CASSLIPTRGDTEAFF.

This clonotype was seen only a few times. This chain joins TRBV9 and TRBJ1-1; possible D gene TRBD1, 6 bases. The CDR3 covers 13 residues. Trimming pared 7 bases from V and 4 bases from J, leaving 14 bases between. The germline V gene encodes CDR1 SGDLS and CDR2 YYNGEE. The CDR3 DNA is TGTGCCAGCTCGGAGCAGGGGAGCACTGAAGCTTTCTTT. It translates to CASSEQGSTEAFF.

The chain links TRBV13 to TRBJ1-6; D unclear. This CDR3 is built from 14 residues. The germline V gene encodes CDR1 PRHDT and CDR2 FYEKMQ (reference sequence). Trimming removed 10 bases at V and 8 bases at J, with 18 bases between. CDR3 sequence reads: CATSGQGRDSPLHF. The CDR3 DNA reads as TGTGCCACCTCAGGCCAAGGGCGGGATTCACCCCTCCACTTT. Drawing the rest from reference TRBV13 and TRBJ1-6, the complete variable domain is AAGVIQSPRHLIKEKRETATLKCYPIPRHDTVYWYQQGPGQDPQFLISFYEKMQSDKGSIPDRFSAQQFSDYHSELNMSSLELGDSALYFCATSGQGRDSPLHFGNGTRLTVT.